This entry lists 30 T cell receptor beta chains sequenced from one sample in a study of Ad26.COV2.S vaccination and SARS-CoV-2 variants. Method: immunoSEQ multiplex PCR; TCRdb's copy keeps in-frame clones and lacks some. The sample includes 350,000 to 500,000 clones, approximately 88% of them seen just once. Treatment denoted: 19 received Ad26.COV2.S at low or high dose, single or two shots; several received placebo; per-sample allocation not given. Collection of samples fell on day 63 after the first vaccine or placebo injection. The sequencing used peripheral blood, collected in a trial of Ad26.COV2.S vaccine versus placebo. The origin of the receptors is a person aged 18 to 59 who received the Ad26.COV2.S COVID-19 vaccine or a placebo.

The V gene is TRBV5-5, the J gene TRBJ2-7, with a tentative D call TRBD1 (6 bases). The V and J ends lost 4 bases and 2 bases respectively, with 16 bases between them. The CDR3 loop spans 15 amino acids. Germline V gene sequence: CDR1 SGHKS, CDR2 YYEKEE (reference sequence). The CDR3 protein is CASSPPTGTTYEQYF. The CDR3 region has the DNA TGTGCCAGCAGCCCCCCTACAGGGACCACCTACGAGCAGTACTTC.

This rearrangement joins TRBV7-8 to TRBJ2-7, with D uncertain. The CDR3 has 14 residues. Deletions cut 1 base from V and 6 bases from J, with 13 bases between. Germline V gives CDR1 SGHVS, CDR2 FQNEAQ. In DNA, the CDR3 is TGTGCCAGCAGCTTAGTTGGCAGGATCGGCGAGCAGTACTTC. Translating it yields CASSLVGRIGEQYF. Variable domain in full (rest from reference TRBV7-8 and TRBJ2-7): GAGVSQSPRYKVAKRGQDVALRCDPISGHVSLFWYQQALGQGPEFLTYFQNEAQLDKSGLPSDRFFAERPEGSVSTLKIQRTQQEDSAVYLCASSLVGRIGEQYFGPGTRLTVT.

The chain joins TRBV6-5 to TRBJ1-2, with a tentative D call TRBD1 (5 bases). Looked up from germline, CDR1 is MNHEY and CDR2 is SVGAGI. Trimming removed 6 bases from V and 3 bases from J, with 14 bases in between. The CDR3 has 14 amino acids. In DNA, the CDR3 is TGTGCCAGCAGAAGGGAAGGGGTCTACTATGGCTACACCTTC. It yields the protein CASRREGVYYGYTF.

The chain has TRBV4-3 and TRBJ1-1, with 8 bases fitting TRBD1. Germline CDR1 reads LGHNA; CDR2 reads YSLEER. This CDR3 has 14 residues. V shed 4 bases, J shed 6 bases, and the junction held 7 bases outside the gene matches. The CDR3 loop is CASSPSQGASEAFF. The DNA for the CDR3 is TGCGCCAGCAGCCCAAGTCAGGGGGCGTCTGAAGCTTTCTTT.

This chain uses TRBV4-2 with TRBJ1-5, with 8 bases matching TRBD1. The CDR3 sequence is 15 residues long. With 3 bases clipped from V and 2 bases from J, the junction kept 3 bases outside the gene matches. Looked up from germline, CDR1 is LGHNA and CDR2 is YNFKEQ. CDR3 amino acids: CASSQTGEGNQPQHF. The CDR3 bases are TGTGCCAGCAGCCAGACAGGGGAGGGCAATCAGCCCCAGCATTTT.

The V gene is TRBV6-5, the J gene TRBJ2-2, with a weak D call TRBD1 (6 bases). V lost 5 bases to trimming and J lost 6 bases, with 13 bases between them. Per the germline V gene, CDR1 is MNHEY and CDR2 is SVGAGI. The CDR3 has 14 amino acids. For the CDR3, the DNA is TGTGCCAGCAGTCAGGGGACCAACGCCGGGGAGCTGTTTTTT. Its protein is CASSQGTNAGELFF.

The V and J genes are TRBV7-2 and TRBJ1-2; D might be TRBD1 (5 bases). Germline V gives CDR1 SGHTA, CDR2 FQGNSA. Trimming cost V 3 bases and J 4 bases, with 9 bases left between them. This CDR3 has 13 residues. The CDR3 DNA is TGTGCCAGCAGCTTCGGGGGTGTCTATGGCTACACCTTC. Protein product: CASSFGGVYGYTF.

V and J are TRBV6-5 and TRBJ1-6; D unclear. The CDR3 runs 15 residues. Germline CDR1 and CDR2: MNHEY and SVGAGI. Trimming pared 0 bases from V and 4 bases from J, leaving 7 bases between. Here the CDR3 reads CASSYSVQYNSPLHF. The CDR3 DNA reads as TGTGCCAGCAGTTACTCAGTCCAGTATAATTCACCCCTCCACTTT.

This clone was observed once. DNA of the CDR3: TGTGCCATCAGTGAGTCGGTACAGGGGTCGTACACTGAAGCTTTCTTT. It translates to CAISESVQGSYTEAFF. The rearrangement uses TRBV10-3 and TRBJ1-1; 7 nucleotides match TRBD1. Germline assignment: CDR1 ENHRY and CDR2 SYGVKD. CDR3 length: 16 amino acids. Germline trimming cut 0 bases from V and 3 bases from J; bases unmatched to any gene: 7.

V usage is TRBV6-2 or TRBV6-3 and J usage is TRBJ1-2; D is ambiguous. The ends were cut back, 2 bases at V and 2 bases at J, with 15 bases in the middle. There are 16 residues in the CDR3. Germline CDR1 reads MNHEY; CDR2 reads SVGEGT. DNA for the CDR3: TGTGCCAGCAGTTACGCAGGTTTATCAGAGAACTATGGCTACACCTTC. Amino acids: CASSYAGLSENYGYTF.

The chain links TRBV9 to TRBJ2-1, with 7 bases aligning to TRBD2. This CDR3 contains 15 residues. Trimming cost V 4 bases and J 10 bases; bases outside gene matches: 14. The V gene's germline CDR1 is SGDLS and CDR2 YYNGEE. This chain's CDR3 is CASSPLGGGSGEQFF. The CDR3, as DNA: TGTGCCAGCAGCCCTCTGGGCGGGGGTTCGGGAGAGCAGTTCTTC.

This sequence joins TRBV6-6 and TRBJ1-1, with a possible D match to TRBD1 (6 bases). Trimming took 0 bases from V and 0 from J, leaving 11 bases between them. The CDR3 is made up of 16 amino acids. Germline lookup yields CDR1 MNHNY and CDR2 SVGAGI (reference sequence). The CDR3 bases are TGTGCCAGCAGTTACTCCCCCTACAGGGTGAACACTGAAGCTTTCTTT. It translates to CASSYSPYRVNTEAFF.

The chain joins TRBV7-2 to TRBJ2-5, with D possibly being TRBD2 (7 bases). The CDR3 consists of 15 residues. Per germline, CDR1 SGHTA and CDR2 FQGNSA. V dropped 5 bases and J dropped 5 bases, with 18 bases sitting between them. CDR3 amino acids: CASSVEWRGLETQYF. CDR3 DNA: TGTGCCAGCAGCGTAGAATGGCGGGGGCTGGAGACCCAGTACTTC.

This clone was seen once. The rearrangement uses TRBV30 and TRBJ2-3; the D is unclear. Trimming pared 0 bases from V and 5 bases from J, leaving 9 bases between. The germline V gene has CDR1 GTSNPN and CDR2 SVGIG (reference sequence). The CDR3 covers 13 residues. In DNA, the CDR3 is TGTGCCTGGAGTGTTAAAGTGGTAGATACGCAGTATTTT. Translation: CAWSVKVVDTQYF.

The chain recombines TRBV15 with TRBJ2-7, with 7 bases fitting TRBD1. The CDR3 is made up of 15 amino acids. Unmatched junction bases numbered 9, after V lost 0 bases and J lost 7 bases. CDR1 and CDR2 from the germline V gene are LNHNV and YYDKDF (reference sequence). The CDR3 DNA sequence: TGTGCCACCAGCAGAGATGGACAGGAGATTAGGGAGCAGTACTTC. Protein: CATSRDGQEIREQYF.

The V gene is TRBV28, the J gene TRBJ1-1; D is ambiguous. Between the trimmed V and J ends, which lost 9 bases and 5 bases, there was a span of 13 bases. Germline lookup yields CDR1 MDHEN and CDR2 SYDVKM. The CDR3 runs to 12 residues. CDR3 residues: CASNPMGTEAFF. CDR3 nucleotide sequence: TGTGCCAGTAACCCAATGGGGACTGAAGCTTTCTTT.

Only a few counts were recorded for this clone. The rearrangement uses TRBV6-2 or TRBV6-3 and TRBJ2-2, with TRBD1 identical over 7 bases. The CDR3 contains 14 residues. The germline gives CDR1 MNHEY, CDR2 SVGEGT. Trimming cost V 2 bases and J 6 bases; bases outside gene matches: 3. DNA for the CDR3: TGTGCCAGCAGTTACCGGGACAGTTCCGGGGAGCTGTTTTTT. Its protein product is CASSYRDSSGELFF.

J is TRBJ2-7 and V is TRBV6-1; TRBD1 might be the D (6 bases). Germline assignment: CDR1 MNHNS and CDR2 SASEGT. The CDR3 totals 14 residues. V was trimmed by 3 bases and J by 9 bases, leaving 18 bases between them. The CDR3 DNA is TGTGCCAGCAGTGATCCGGGACAACCCCGTCGGCAGTACTTC. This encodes CASSDPGQPRRQYF.

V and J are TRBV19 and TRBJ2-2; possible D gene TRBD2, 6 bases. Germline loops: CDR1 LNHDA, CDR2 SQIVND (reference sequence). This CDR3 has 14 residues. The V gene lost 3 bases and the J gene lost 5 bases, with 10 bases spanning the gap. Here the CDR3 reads CASSILGGTGELFF. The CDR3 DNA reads TGTGCCAGTAGTATCCTCGGGGGAACCGGGGAGCTGTTTTTT. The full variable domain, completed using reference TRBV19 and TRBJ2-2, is DGGITQSPKYLFRKEGQNVTLSCEQNLNHDAMYWYRQDPGQGLRLIYYSQIVNDFQKGDIAEGYSVSREKKESFPLTVTSAQKNPTAFYLCASSILGGTGELFFGEGSRLTVL.

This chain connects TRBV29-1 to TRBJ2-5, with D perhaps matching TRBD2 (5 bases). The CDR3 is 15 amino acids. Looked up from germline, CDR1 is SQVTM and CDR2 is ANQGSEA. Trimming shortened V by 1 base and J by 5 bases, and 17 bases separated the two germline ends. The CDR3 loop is CSVEVSGGPGETQYF. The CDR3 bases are TGCAGCGTTGAAGTATCGGGCGGGCCTGGGGAGACCCAGTACTTC. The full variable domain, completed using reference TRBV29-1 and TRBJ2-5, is SAVISQKPSRDICQRGTSLTIQCQVDSQVTMMFWYRQQPGQSLTLIATANQGSEATYESGFVIDKFPISRPNLTFSTLTVSNMSPEDSSIYLCSVEVSGGPGETQYFGPGTRLLVL.

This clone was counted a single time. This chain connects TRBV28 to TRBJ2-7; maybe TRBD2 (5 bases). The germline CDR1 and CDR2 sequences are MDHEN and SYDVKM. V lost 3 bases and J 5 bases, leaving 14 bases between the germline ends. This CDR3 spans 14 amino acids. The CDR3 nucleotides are TGTGCCAGCAGTTTTCTTGGGTGGAGGAACGAGCAGTACTTC. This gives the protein CASSFLGWRNEQYF. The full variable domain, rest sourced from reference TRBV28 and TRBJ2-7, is DVKVTQSSRYLVKRTGEKVFLECVQDMDHENMFWYRQDPGLGLRLIYFSYDVKMKEKGDIPEGYSVSREKKERFSLILESASTNQTSMYLCASSFLGWRNEQYFGPGTRLTVT.

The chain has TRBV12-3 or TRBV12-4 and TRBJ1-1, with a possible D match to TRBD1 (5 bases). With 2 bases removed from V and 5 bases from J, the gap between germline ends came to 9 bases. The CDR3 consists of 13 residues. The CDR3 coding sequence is TGTGCCAGCAGTTTAAGACAGCAGACTGAAGCTTTCTTT. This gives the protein CASSLRQQTEAFF.

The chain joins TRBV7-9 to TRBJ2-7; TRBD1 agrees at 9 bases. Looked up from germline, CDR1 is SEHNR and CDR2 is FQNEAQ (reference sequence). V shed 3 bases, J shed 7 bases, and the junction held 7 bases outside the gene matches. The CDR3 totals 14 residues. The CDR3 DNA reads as TGTGCCAGCAGCTTCCCCGGGACAGGGAGGGAGCAGTACTTC. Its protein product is CASSFPGTGREQYF.

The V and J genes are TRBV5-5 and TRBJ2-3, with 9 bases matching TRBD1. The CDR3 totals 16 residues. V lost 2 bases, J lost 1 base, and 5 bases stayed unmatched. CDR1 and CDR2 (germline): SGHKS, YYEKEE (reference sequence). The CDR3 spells CASSLQGAPGTDTQYF. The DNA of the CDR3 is TGTGCCAGCAGCTTACAGGGGGCGCCCGGCACAGATACGCAGTATTTT.

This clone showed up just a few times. The chain's CDR3 is CASSKGQGRGYGYTF. CDR3 nucleotide sequence: TGCGCCAGCAGCAAAGGACAGGGCCGGGGGTATGGCTACACCTTC. The genes are TRBV5-1 and TRBJ1-2; 8 nucleotides agree with TRBD1. The CDR3 loop spans 15 amino acids. The junction had 10 bases not matched to a gene; V was cut back by 4 bases and J by 5 bases. Germline CDR1 reads SGHRS; CDR2 reads YFSETQ.

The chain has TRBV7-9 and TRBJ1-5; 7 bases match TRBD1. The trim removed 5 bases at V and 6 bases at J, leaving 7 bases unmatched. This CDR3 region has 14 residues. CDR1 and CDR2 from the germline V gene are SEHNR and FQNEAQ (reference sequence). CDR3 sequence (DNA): TGTGCCAGCAGCCGACAGGGTCCGCGTCAGCCCCAGCATTTT. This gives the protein CASSRQGPRQPQHF.

Here the CDR3 DNA reads TGTGCCAGCAGCGGACGGACAGGTTGGGAGCAGTTCTTC. This sequence encodes CASSGRTGWEQFF. The chain links TRBV5-4 to TRBJ2-1, with 7 bases matching TRBD1. There are 13 residues in the CDR3. The V and J ends lost 4 bases and 10 bases, in that order; junction bases with no gene match: 8. Germline values: CDR1 SGHNT, CDR2 YYREEE (reference sequence).

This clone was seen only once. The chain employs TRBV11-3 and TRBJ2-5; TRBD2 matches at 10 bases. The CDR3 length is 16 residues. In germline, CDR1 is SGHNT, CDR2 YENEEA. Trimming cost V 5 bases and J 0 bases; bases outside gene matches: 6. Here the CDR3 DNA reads TGTGCCAGCAGCATATCTAGCGGGGGAAACCAAGAGACCCAGTACTTC. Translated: CASSISSGGNQETQYF. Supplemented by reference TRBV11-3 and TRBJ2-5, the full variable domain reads EAGVVQSPRYKIIEKKQPVAFWCNPISGHNTLYWYLQNLGQGPELLIRYENEEAVDDSQLPKDRFSAERLKGVDSTLKIQPAELGDSAVYLCASSISSGGNQETQYFGPGTRLLVL.

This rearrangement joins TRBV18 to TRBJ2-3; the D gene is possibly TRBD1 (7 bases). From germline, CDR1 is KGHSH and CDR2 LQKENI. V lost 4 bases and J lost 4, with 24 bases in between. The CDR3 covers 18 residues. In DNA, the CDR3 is TGTGCCAGCTCACTACTCTTGACAGGGAGGTCCTGGGCAGATACGCAGTATTTT. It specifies CASSLLLTGRSWADTQYF.

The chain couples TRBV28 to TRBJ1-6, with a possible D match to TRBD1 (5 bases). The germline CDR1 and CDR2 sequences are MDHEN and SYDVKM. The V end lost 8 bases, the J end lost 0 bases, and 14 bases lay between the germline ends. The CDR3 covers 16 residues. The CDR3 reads CASSGPGSSYNSPLHF. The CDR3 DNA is TGTGCCAGCTCTGGGCCAGGGAGCTCCTATAATTCACCCCTCCACTTT.